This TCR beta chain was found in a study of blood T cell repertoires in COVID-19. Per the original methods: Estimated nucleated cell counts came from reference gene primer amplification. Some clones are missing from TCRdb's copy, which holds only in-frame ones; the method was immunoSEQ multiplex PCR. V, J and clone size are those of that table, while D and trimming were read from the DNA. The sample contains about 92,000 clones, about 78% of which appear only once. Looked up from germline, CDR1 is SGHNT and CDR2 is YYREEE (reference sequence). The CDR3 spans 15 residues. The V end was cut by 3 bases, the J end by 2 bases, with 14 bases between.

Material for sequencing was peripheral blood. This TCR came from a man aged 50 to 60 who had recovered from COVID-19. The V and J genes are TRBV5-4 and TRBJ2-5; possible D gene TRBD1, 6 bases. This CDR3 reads CASSSSGTRQETQYF. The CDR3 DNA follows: TGTGCCAGCAGCTCCTCCGGGACAAGACAAGAGACCCAGTACTTC.